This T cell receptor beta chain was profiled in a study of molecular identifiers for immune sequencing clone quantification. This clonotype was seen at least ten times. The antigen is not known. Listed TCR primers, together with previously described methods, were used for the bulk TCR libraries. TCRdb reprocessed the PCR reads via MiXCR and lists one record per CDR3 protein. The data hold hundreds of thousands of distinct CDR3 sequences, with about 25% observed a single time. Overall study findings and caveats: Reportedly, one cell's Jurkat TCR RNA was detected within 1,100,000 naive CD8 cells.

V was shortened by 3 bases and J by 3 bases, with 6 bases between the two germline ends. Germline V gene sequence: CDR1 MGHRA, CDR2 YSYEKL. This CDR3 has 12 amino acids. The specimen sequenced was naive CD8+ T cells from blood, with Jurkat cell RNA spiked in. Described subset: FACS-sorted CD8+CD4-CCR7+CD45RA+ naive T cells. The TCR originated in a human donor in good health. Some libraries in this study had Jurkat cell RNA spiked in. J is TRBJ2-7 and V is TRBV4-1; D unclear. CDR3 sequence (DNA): TGCGCCAGCAGCCAGAACAGCTACGAGCAGTACTTC. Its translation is CASSQNSYEQYF.